This TCR beta chain was obtained from a study of long-term antiretroviral therapy in people with HIV. Study details: The study's earliest collections predate the 2015 immediate-ART recommendation by about a decade.

A v3.0 immunoSEQ assay was performed at survey level. The repertoire was sequenced with immunoSEQ multiplex PCR; TCRdb's copy has only in-frame clones and lacks some. The repertoire consists of approximately 31,000 clones, with about 90% occurring once and the leading ten covering 10% to 15%. The germline V gene has CDR1 SGDLS and CDR2 YYNGEE. CDR3 length: 15 residues. Trimming stripped 3 bases from V and 1 base from J, with 11 bases between. The clonotype comes from a man younger than 35 with HIV. The sample in question was unsorted PBMCs, obtained 1.1 years after starting antiretroviral therapy. V is TRBV9 and J is TRBJ1-5; no reliable D call. The CDR3 is CASSGGRGSNQPQHF. The CDR3, as DNA: TGTGCCAGCAGCGGCGGAAGAGGCAGCAATCAGCCCCAGCATTTT.